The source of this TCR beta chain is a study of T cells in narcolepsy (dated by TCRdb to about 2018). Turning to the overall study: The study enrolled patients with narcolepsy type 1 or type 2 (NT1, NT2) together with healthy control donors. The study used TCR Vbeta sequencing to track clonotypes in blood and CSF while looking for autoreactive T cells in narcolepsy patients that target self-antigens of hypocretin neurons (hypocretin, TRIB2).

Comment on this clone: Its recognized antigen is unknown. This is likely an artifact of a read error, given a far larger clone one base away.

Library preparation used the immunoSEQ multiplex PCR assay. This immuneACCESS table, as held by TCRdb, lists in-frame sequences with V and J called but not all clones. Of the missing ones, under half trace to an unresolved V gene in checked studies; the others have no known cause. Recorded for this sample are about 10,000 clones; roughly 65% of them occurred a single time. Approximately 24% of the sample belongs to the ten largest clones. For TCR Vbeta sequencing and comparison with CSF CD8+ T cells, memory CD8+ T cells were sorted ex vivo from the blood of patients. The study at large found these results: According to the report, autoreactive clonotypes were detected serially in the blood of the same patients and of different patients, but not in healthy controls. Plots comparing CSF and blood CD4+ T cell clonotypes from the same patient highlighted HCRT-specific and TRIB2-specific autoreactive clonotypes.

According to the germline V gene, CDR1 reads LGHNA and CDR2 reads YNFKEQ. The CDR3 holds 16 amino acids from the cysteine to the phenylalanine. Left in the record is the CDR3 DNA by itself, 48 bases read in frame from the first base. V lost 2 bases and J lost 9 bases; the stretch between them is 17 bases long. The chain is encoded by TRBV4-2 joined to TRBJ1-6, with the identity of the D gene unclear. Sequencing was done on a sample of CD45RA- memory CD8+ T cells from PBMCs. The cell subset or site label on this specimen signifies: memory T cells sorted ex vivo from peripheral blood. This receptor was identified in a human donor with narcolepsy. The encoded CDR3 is CASSQTTRDPPSPLHF. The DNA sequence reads TGTGCCAGCAGCCAAACGACAAGGGATCCGCCTTCACCCCTCCACTTT.